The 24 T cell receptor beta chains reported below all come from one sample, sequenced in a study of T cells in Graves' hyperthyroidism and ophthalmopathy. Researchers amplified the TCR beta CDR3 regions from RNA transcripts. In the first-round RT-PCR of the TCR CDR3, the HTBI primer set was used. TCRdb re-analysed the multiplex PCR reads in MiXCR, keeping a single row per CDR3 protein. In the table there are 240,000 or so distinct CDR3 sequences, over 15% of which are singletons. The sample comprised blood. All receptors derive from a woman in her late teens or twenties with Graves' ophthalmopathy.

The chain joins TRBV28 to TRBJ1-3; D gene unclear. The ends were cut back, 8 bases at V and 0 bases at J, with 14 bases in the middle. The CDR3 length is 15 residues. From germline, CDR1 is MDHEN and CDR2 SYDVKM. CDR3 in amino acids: CASGPLDSSGNTIYF. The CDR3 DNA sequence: TGTGCCAGCGGACCTCTCGATAGCTCTGGAAACACCATATATTTT.

The CDR3 coding sequence is TGTGCCAAACGAGCGGGAGGGCCTTTTACGCAGTATTTT. This encodes CAKRAGGPFTQYF. V gene TRBV27 combines with J gene TRBJ2-3; 10 bases align to TRBD2. This CDR3 has 13 amino acids. Germline assignment: CDR1 MNHEY and CDR2 SMNVEV (reference sequence). The V gene end was trimmed by 10 bases and the J gene end by 8 bases; junction bases not matched to a gene: 9.

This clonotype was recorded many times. This CDR3 reads CASSRTGEIPWPKEKLFF. CDR3 coding DNA: TGTGCCAGCAGCCGCACAGGGGAGATTCCGTGGCCGAAAGAAAAACTGTTTTTT. The rearrangement links TRBV7-2 to TRBJ1-4; TRBD1 matches 7 bases. V trimming: 5 bases; J trimming: 8 bases; junction bases outside the gene matches: 20. The CDR3 runs 18 residues. Per germline, CDR1 SGHTA and CDR2 FQGNSA. Together with reference TRBV7-2 and TRBJ1-4, the CDR3 gives the full variable domain: GAGVSQSPSNKVTEKGKDVELRCDPISGHTALYWYRQSLGQGLEFLIYFQGNSAPDKSGLPSDRFSAERTGGSVSTLTIQRTQQEDSAVYLCASSRTGEIPWPKEKLFFGSGTQLSVL.

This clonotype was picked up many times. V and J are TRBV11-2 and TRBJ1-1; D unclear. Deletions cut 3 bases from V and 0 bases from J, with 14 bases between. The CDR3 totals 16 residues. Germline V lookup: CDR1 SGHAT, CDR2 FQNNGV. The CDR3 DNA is TGTGCCAGCAGCTTCCTCCCGGGGAGGCTGAACACTGAAGCTTTCTTT. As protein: CASSFLPGRLNTEAFF.

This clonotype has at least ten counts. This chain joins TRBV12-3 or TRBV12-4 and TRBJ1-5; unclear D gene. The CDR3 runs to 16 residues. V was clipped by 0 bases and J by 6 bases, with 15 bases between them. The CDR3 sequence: CASSLALGRTVQPQHF. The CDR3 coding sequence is TGTGCCAGCAGTTTAGCGCTTGGACGGACGGTTCAGCCCCAGCATTTT.

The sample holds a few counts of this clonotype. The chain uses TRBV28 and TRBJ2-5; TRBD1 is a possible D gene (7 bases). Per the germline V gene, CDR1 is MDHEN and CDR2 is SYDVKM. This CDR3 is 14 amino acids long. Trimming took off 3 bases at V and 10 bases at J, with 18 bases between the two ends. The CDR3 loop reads CASSFVRGVEVQYF. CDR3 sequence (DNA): TGTGCCAGCAGTTTCGTCAGGGGGGTAGAGGTCCAGTACTTC.

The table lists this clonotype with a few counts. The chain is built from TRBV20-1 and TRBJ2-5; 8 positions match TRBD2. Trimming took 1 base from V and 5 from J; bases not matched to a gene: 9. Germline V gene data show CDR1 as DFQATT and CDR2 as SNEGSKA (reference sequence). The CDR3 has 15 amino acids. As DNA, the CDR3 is TGCAGTGCTAGAGGCGGGCGGGGGGCCGGGGAGACCCAGTACTTC. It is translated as CSARGGRGAGETQYF.

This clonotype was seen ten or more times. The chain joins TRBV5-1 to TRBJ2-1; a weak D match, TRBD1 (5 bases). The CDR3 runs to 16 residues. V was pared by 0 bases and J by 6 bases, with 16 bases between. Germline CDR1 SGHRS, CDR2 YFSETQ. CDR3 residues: CASSLESVGPGNEQFF. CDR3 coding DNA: TGCGCCAGCAGCTTGGAGTCCGTGGGGCCCGGCAATGAGCAGTTCTTC.

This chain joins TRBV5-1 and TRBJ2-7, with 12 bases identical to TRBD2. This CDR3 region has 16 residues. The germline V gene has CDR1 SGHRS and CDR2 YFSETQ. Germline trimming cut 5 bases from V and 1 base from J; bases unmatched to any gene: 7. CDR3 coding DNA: TGCGCCAGCAGAGGACTAGCGGGGCAGGGGTCCTACGAGCAGTACTTC. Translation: CASRGLAGQGSYEQYF.

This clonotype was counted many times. The CDR3 nucleotides are TGTGCCAGTAGTCCTAACAGGGATACGAACACTGAAGCTTTCTTT. Amino acid sequence: CASSPNRDTNTEAFF. V and J are TRBV19 and TRBJ1-1; tentative D call: TRBD1 (6 bases). From germline, CDR1 is LNHDA and CDR2 SQIVND (reference sequence). The CDR3 is 15 residues long. Trimming left V 5 bases short and J 1 base short, with 14 bases between.

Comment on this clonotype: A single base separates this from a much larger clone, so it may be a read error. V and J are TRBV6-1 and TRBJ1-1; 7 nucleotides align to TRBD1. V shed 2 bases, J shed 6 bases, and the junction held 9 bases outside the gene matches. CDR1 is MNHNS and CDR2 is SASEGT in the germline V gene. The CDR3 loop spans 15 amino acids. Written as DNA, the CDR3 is TGTGCCAGCAGTGAAATGCCAGGGGGAAACGCTGAAGCTTTCTTT. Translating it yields CASSEMPGGNAEAFF.

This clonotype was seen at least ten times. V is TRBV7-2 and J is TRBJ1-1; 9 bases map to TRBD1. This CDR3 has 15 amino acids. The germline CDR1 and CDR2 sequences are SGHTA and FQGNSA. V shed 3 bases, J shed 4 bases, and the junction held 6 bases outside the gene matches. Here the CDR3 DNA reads TGTGCCAGCAGCTTGGCGGGGACAGGGTCCACTGAAGCTTTCTTT. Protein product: CASSLAGTGSTEAFF.

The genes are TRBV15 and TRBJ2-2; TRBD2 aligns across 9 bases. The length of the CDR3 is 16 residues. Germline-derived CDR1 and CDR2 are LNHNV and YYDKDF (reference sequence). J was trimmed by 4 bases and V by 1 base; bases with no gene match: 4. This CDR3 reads CATSRVPAGGTGELFF. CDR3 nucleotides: TGTGCCACCAGCAGAGTGCCAGCGGGAGGCACCGGGGAGCTGTTTTTT. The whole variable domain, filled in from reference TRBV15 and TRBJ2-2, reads DAMVIQNPRYQVTQFGKPVTLSCSQTLNHNVMYWYQQKSSQAPKLLFHYYDKDFNNEADTPDNFQSRRPNTSFCFLDIRSPGLGDTAMYLCATSRVPAGGTGELFFGEGSRLTVL.

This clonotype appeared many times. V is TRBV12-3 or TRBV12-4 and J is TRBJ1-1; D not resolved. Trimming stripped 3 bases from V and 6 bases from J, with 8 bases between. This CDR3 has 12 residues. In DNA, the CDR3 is TGTGCCAGCAGTTTTGTTCAGGCTGAAGCTTTCTTT. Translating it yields CASSFVQAEAFF.

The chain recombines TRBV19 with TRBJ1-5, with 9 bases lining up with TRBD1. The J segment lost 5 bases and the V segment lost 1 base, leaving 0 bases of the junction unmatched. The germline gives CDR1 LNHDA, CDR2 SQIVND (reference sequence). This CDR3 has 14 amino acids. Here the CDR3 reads CASSIGTGDQPQHF. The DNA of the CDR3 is TGTGCCAGTAGTATAGGGACAGGGGATCAGCCCCAGCATTTT.

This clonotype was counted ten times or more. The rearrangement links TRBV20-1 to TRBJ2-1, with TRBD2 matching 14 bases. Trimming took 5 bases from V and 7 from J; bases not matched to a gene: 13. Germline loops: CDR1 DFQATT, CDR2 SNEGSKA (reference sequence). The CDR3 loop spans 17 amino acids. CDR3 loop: CSAVRLAGGTSGNEQFF. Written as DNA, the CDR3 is TGCAGTGCTGTTAGACTAGCGGGAGGGACCTCGGGAAATGAGCAGTTCTTC.

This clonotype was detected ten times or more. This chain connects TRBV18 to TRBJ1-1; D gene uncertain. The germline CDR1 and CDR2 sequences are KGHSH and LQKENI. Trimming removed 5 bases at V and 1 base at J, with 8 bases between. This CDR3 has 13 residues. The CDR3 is CASSTGKNTEAFF. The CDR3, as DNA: TGTGCCAGCTCAACCGGGAAGAACACTGAAGCTTTCTTT.

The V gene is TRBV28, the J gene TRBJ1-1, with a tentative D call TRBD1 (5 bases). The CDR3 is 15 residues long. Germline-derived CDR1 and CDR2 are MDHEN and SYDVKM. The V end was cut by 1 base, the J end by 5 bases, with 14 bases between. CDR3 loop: CASSLYRTVMTEAFF. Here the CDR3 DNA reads TGTGCCAGCAGTTTATACAGGACCGTGATGACTGAAGCTTTCTTT.

The CDR3 loop is CASSETRRTNGYTF. In nucleotides, the CDR3 is TGTGCCAGCAGTGAAACACGGCGGACCAATGGCTACACCTTC. J is TRBJ1-2 and V is TRBV2; D is unclear. CDR3 size: 14 residues. V was cut by 2 bases and J by 6 bases, with 13 bases left in between. Germline CDR1 SNHLY, CDR2 FYNNEI. Full variable domain (rest looked up from reference TRBV2 and TRBJ1-2): EPEVTQTPSHQVTQMGQEVILRCVPISNHLYFYWYRQILGQKVEFLVSFYNNEISEKSEIFDDQFSVERPDGSNFTLKIRSTKLEDSAMYFCASSETRRTNGYTFGSGTRLTVV.

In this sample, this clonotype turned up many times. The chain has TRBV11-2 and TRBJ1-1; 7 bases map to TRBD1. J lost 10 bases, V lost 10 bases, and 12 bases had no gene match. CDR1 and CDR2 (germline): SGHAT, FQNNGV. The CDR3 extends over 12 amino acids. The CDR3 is CATTDRGTAAFF. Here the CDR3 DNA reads TGTGCCACCACCGATCGGGGGACAGCAGCTTTCTTT.

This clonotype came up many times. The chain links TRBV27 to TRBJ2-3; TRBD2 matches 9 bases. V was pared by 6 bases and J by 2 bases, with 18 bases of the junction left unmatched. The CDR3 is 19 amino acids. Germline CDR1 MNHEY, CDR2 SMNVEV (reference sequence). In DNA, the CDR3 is TGTGCCAGCAGACGGCTTAGCGGGAGACGGTTTTTTAACACAGATACGCAGTATTTT. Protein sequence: CASRRLSGRRFFNTDTQYF.

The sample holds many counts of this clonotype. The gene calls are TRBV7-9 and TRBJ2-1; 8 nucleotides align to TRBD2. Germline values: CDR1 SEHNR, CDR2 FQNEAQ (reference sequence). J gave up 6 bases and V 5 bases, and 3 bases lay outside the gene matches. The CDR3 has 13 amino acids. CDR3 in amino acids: CASSAGTSNEQFF. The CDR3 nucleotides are TGTGCCAGCAGCGCCGGGACTAGCAATGAGCAGTTCTTC.

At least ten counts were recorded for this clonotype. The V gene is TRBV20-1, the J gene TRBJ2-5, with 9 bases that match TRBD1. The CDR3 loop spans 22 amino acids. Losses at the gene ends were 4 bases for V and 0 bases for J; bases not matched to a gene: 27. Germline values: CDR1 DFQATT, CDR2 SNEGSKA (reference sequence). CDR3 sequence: CSATTKLRDREGRAGYQETQYF. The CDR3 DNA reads TGCAGTGCTACAACTAAACTCCGGGACAGGGAAGGTCGAGCGGGGTACCAAGAGACCCAGTACTTC.

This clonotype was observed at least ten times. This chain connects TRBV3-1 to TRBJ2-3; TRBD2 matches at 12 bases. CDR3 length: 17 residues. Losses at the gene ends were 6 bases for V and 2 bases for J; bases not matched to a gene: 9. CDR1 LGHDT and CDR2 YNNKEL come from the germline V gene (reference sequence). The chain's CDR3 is CASSQTSGGTSTDTQYF. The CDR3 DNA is TGTGCCAGCAGTCAGACTAGCGGGGGTACTTCCACAGATACGCAGTATTTT.